This T cell receptor beta chain derives from a study of early T cells in non-severe SARS-CoV-2 infection. Study details: Chains from this unsorted whole-blood bulk RNA could not be paired.

This clonotype was counted ten times or more. The target antigen is unknown. The library protocol tagged individual cDNA molecules with unique molecular identifiers. TCRdb re-analysed the 5' RACE reads in MiXCR, keeping a single row per CDR3 protein. The table includes fewer than 85,000 distinct CDR3 sequences, more than 7.5% detected once. Overall study results and limits: Database matching using VDJdb favored anti-spike CD8 responses, with private and CD4 specificities left missing.

CDR1 MDHEN and CDR2 SYDVKM come from the germline V gene. The V gene lost 7 bases and the J gene lost 3 bases, with 11 bases spanning the gap. The CDR3 has 13 residues. The J gene is TRBJ2-3, the V gene TRBV28; D is unresolved. The sequencing sample was made of whole blood. The clonotype comes from an adult who was a healthcare worker with PCR-confirmed SARS-CoV-2 infection or an uninfected control (not recorded which). CDR3 nucleotide sequence: TGTGCCAGCACAAATATAGCTACAGATACGCAGTATTTT. Its translation is CASTNIATDTQYF.